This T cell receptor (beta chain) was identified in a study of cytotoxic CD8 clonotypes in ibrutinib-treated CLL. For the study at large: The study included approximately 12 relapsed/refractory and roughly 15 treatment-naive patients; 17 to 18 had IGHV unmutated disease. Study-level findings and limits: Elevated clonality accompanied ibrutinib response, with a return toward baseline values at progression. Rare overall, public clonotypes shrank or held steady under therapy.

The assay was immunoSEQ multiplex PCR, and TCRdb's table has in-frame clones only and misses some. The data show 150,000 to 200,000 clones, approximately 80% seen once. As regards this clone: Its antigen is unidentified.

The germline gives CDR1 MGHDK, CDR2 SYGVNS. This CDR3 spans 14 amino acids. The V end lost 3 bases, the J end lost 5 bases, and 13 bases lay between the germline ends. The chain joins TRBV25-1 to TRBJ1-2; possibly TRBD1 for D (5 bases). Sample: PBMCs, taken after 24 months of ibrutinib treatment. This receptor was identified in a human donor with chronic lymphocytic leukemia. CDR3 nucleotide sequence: TGTGCCAGCAGTGAGGTGGAGGGGCTTTATGGCTACACCTTC. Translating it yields CASSEVEGLYGYTF.